These T cell receptor beta chains were read from a single sample in a study of T cell clonotyping in hematopoietic cell transplantation. Here immunoSEQ multiplex PCR was the method, and the copy in TCRdb shows in-frame clones only, minus some. Here the sample spans approximately 1,900 clones, approximately 89% being singletons. The input for sequencing was PBMCs, taken at the time of graft-versus-host disease after allogeneic stem cell transplant. The receptors were gathered from a male patient in his late teens or twenties who had an allogeneic stem cell transplant from a related donor, so the T cells may come from the graft donor. Some clones in this sample may be carry-over from other donors' samples. CDR3s include the opening cysteine and the closing phenylalanine or tryptophan. The D gene is left open where the match is weak. Expanded clones get a size class; other rows say once, few or many, or leave the size out.

d_call,j_call,clone_size,v_call,cdr3_aa,cdr3_nt
-,TRBJ1-5,-,TRBV30,CAWSGVSGREPQHF,TGTGCCTGGAGTGGGGTGTCAGGGAGGGAGCCCCAGCATTTT
TRBD1,TRBJ1-4,-,TRBV5-8,CASSGGQSLNEKLFF,TGTGCCAGCAGCGGGGGACAGAGCCTTAATGAAAAACTGTTTTTT
-,TRBJ1-2,-,TRBV4-3,CASSQERTYYNGYTF,TGCGCCAGCAGCCAAGAGAGGACTTACTACAATGGCTACACCTTC
TRBD2,TRBJ2-5,-,TRBV5-4,CASREGLAVQETQYF,TGTGCCAGCCGTGAGGGACTAGCGGTCCAAGAGACCCAGTACTTC
TRBD1,TRBJ1-2,few,TRBV7-8,CASSLQTGVFSRGYTF,TGTGCCAGCAGCCTCCAGACAGGGGTGTTTAGTCGTGGCTACACCTTC
-,TRBJ2-1,-,TRBV6-6,CASSAQGPTEQFF,TGTGCCAGCTCAGCGCAGGGACCAACGGAGCAGTTCTTC
TRBD1,TRBJ2-2,-,TRBV7-3,CASSSQGGAGELFF,TGTGCCAGCAGCTCACAGGGGGGCGCCGGGGAGCTGTTTTTT
-,TRBJ1-1,once,TRBV25-1,CASSRLNTEAFF,TGTGCCAGCAGTAGACTGAACACTGAAGCTTTCTTT
-,TRBJ2-3,-,TRBV14,CASSPPLSVASATDTQYF,TGTGCCAGCAGCCCCCCCCTCAGTGTGGCTAGCGCAACAGATACGCAGTATTTT
-,TRBJ1-5,-,TRBV6-6,CASRDPTMSNQPQHF,TGTGCCAGCAGGGACCCCACCATGAGCAATCAGCCCCAGCATTTT
TRBD1,TRBJ1-2,-,TRBV7-9,CASSGDRVGYTF,TGTGCCAGCAGCGGGGACAGGGTTGGCTACACCTTC
-,TRBJ1-5,-,TRBV2,CASAEGRSNQPQHF,TGTGCCAGTGCGGAGGGGAGAAGCAATCAGCCCCAGCATTTT
-,TRBJ1-4,-,TRBV19,CASSARIGYDEKLFF,TGTGCCAGTAGTGCCCGGATTGGCTACGATGAAAAACTGTTTTTT
-,TRBJ1-5,-,TRBV19,CASNLSGSNQPQHF,TGTGCCAGCAACTTAAGCGGTAGCAATCAGCCCCAGCATTTT
-,TRBJ1-4,-,TRBV5-1,CASSLAGISNEKLFF,TGCGCCAGCAGCTTGGCTGGGATATCGAATGAAAAACTGTTTTTT
TRBD1,TRBJ1-1,-,TRBV10-3,CAIRPEGGTYTEAFF,TGTGCCATCAGGCCAGAAGGGGGCACCTACACTGAAGCTTTCTTT
TRBD1,TRBJ1-2,-,TRBV7-2,CASSTAGTAGYGYTF,TGTGCCAGCAGCACCGCCGGGACAGCGGGCTATGGCTACACCTTC
TRBD1,TRBJ1-1,-,TRBV7-9,CASQGQGAAFF,TGTGCCAGCCAAGGACAGGGGGCGGCTTTCTTT
TRBD1,TRBJ2-5,-,TRBV11-1,CASSPRDRFWETQYF,TGTGCCAGCAGCCCCCGGGACAGGTTCTGGGAGACCCAGTACTTC
TRBD1,TRBJ1-1,-,TRBV11-2,CASSGDRVWNTEAFF,TGTGCCAGCAGCGGGGACAGGGTCTGGAACACTGAAGCTTTCTTT
TRBD1,TRBJ1-2,few,TRBV5-1,CASSAPGQESGYTF,TGCGCCAGCAGCGCACCGGGACAGGAGAGTGGCTACACCTTC
TRBD1,TRBJ2-1,-,TRBV7-8,CASSSGTVLYNEQFF,TGTGCCAGCAGCTCCGGGACAGTCCTTTACAATGAGCAGTTCTTC
TRBD2,TRBJ2-1,once,TRBV11-3,CASSLGLAGVIYNEQFF,TGTGCCAGCAGCTTGGGACTAGCGGGAGTTATTTACAATGAGCAGTTCTTC
TRBD1,TRBJ2-2,-,TRBV2,CASSGQGVTGELFF,TGTGCCAGCAGTGGGCAGGGGGTCACCGGGGAGCTGTTTTTT
TRBD2,TRBJ2-3,-,TRBV7-3,CASSHGGTDTQYF,TGTGCCAGCAGCCACGGGGGGACAGATACGCAGTATTTT
-,TRBJ2-3,-,TRBV6-6,CASTPLGGRGDTQYF,TGTGCCAGTACCCCCCTTGGGGGGAGAGGAGATACGCAGTATTTT
-,TRBJ2-1,-,TRBV7-8,CASSLRGEQFF,TGTGCCAGCAGCCTCAGGGGAGAGCAGTTCTTC
TRBD1,TRBJ1-1,-,TRBV6-6,CASSPTGGNTEAFF,TGTGCCAGCAGCCCTACAGGGGGGAACACTGAAGCTTTCTTT
TRBD2,TRBJ2-3,-,TRBV5-4,CASSLGLAGEGDTQYF,TGTGCCAGCAGCTTGGGACTAGCGGGAGAAGGAGATACGCAGTATTTT
TRBD1,TRBJ1-4,once,TRBV13,CASSFSTGEFNEKLFF,TGTGCCAGCAGCTTTTCAACAGGGGAATTTAATGAAAAACTGTTTTTT
TRBD1,TRBJ1-1,once,TRBV15,CATSRGDRGLTEAFF,TGTGCCACCAGCAGAGGGGACAGGGGGCTAACTGAAGCTTTCTTT
-,TRBJ1-1,-,TRBV6-5,CASSSLGARNTEAFF,TGTGCCAGCAGTTCATTAGGGGCCCGGAACACTGAAGCTTTCTTT
-,TRBJ2-6,-,TRBV29-1,CSVRVAGANVLTF,TGCAGCGTCCGGGTGGCCGGGGCCAACGTCCTGACTTTC
TRBD1,TRBJ2-3,-,TRBV2,CASSGRQGSTDTQYF,TGTGCCAGCAGTGGTAGACAGGGCAGCACAGATACGCAGTATTTT
-,TRBJ1-5,few,TRBV29-1,CSVAGLDQPQHF,TGCAGCGTTGCAGGGCTGGATCAGCCCCAGCATTTT
TRBD1,TRBJ2-7,-,TRBV27,CASSIAAGGLVYEQYF,TGTGCCAGCAGTATCGCGGCAGGGGGTTTAGTCTACGAGCAGTACTTC
-,TRBJ2-1,-,TRBV15,CATSRDPKDEQFF,TGTGCCACCAGCAGAGACCCCAAGGATGAGCAGTTCTTC
TRBD2,TRBJ2-1,-,TRBV11-2,CASSLEVLAGEGNEQFF,TGTGCCAGCAGCTTAGAGGTACTAGCGGGAGAGGGCAATGAGCAGTTCTTC
-,TRBJ2-5,few,TRBV27,CASSLSWLQETQYF,TGTGCCAGCAGTTTATCTTGGCTGCAAGAGACCCAGTACTTC
-,TRBJ1-4,few,TRBV14,CASSQDSPGTNEKLFF,TGTGCCAGCAGCCAAGATAGCCCGGGGACTAATGAAAAACTGTTTTTT
TRBD1,TRBJ1-2,-,TRBV15,CATSRGNRGGGYTF,TGTGCCACCAGCAGAGGTAACAGGGGAGGTGGCTACACCTTC
TRBD1,TRBJ2-2,-,TRBV5-1,CASSWGQGDTGELFF,TGCGCCAGCAGCTGGGGGCAGGGGGACACCGGGGAGCTGTTTTTT
-,TRBJ2-1,-,TRBV10-3,CAISAGVSSYNEQFF,TGTGCCATCAGTGCAGGGGTTAGCTCCTACAATGAGCAGTTCTTC
-,TRBJ2-2,-,TRBV19,CASRFGGRAAGELFF,TGTGCCAGTAGGTTCGGTGGCAGAGCTGCCGGGGAGCTGTTTTTT